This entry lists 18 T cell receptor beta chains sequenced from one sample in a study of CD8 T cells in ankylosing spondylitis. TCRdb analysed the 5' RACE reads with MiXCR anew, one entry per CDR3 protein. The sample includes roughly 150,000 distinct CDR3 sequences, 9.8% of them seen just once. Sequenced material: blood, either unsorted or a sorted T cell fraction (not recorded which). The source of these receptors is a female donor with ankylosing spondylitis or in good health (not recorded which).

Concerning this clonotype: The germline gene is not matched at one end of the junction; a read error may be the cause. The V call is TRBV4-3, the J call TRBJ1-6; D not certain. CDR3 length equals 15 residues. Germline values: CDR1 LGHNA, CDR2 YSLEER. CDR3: CASSEEDSHNSPLHF. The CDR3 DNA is TGCGCCAGCAGCGAAGAAGACTCCCACAATTCACCCCTCCACTTT.

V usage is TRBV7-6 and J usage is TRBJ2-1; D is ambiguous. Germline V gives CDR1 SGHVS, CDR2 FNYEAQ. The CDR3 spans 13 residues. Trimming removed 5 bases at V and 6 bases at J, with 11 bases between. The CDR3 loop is CASSGSPGNEQFF. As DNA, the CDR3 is TGTGCCAGCAGCGGTAGCCCTGGCAATGAGCAGTTCTTC.

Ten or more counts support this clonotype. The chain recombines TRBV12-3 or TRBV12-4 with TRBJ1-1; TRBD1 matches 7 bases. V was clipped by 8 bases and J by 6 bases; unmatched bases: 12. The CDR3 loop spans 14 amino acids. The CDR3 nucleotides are TGTGCCAGCTCCCTGACAGGGTTTAAGGCTGAAGCTTTCTTT. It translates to CASSLTGFKAEAFF.

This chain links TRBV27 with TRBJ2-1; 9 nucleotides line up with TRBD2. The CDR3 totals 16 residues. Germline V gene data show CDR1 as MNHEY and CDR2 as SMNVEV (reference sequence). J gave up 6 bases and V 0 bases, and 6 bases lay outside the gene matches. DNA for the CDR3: TGTGCCAGCAGTTTATCGACGCTAGCGGGGAGCAATGAGCAGTTCTTC. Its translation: CASSLSTLAGSNEQFF.

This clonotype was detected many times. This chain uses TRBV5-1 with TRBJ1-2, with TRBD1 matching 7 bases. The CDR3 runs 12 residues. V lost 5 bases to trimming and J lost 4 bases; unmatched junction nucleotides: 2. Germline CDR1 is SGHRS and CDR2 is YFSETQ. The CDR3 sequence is CASRQGSYGYTF. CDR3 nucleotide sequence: TGCGCCAGCAGACAGGGGAGCTATGGCTACACCTTC.

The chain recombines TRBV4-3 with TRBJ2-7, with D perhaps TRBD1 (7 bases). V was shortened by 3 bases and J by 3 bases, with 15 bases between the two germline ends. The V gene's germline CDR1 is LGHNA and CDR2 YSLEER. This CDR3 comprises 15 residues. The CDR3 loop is CASSHRQGLSYEQYF. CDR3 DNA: TGCGCCAGCAGCCACCGACAGGGACTCAGCTACGAGCAGTACTTC.

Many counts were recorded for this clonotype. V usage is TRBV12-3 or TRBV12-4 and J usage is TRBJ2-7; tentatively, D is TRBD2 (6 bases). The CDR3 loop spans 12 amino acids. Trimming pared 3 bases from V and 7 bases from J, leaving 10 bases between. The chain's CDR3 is CASSLRGLEQYF. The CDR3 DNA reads TGTGCCAGCAGTTTGCGGGGTTTGGAGCAGTACTTC.

CDR3 protein: CASSLGLAYPNNEQFF. The CDR3 DNA reads TGTGCCAGCAGCTTGGGACTAGCGTACCCCAACAATGAGCAGTTCTTC. The chain carries TRBV7-2 and TRBJ2-1; the match to TRBD2 covers 10 bases. The CDR3 is 16 residues long. Germline lookup yields CDR1 SGHTA and CDR2 FQGNSA. Trimming cost V 3 bases and J 5 bases; bases outside gene matches: 7.

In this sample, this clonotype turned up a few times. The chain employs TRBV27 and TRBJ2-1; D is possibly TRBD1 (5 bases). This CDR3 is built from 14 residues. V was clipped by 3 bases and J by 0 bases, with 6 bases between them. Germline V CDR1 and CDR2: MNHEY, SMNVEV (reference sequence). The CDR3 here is CASSLDNSYNEQFF. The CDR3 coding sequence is TGTGCCAGCAGTTTGGACAACTCCTACAATGAGCAGTTCTTC.

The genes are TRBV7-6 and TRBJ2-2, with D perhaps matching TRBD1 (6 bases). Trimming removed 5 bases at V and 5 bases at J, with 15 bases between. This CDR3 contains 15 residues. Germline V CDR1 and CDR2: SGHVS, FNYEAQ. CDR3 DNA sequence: TGTGCCAGCAGCCAGGGGAAAAGAGGGACCGGGGAGCTGTTTTTT. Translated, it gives CASSQGKRGTGELFF.

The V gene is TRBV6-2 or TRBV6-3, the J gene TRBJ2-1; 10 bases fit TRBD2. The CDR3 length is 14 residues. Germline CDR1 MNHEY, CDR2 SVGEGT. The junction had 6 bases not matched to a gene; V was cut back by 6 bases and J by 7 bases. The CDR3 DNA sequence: TGTGCCAGCAGCCAAGCGGGAGGGCAAAATGAGCAGTTCTTC. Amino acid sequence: CASSQAGGQNEQFF.

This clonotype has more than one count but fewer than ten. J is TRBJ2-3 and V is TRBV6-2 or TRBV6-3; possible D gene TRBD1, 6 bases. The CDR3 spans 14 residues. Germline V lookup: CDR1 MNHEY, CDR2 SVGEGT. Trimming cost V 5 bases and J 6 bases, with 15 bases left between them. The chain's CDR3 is CASSPTGIGDTQYF. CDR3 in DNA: TGTGCCAGCAGTCCTACAGGGATTGGCGATACGCAGTATTTT.

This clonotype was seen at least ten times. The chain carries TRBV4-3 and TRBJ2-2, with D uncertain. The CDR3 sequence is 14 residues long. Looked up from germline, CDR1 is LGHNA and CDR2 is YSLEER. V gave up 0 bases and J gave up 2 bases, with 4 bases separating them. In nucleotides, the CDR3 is TGCGCCAGCAGCCAAGATGGAAACACCGGGGAGCTGTTTTTT. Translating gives CASSQDGNTGELFF.

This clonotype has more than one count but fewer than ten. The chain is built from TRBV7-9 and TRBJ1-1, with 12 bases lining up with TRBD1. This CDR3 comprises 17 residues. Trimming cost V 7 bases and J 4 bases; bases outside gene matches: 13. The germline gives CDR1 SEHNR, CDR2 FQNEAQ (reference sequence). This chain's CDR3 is CASIIDGTGGFGTEAFF. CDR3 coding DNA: TGTGCCAGCATCATAGACGGGACAGGGGGCTTTGGCACTGAAGCTTTCTTT.

The CDR3 protein is CASVGGGAGGSYEQYF. The CDR3 nucleotides are TGTGCTAGTGTGGGAGGTGGAGCGGGAGGGTCCTACGAGCAGTACTTC. The V and J genes are TRBV12-5 and TRBJ2-7; 10 bases agree with TRBD2. In germline, CDR1 is LGHNT, CDR2 FRNRAP. With 7 bases clipped from V and 1 base from J, the junction kept 10 bases outside the gene matches. CDR3 size: 16 residues.

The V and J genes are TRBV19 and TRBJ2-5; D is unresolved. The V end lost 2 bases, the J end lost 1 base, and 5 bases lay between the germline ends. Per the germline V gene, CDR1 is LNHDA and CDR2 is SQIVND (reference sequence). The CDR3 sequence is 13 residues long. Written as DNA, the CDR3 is TGTGCCAGTAGTATAATGGGCCAAGAGACCCAGTACTTC. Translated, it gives CASSIMGQETQYF.

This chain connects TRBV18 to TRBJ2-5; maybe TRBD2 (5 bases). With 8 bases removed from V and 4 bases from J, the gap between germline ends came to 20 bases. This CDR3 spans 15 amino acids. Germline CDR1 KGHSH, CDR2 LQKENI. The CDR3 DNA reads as TGTGCCAGCAAGAGACTTGAGGGCATTCCAGAGACCCAGTACTTC. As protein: CASKRLEGIPETQYF. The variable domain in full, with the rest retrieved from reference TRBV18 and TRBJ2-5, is NAGVMQNPRHLVRRRGQEARLRCSPMKGHSHVYWYRQLPEEGLKFMVYLQKENIIDESGMPKERFSAEFPKEGPSILRIQQVVRGDSAAYFCASKRLEGIPETQYFGPGTRLLVL.

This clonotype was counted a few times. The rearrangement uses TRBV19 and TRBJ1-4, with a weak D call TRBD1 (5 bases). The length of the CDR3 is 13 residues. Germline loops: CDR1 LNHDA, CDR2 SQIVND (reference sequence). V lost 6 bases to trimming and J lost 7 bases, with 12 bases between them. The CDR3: CASSPGPSEKLFF. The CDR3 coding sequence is TGTGCCAGTAGCCCGGGACCGAGTGAAAAACTGTTTTTT.